This T cell receptor beta chain stems from a study of blood T cell repertoires in COVID-19. This CDR3 has 14 amino acids. V gave up 6 bases and J gave up 3 bases, with 11 bases separating them. Germline V gives CDR1 MNHEY, CDR2 SVGAGI. Data came from immunoSEQ multiplex PCR; TCRdb stores just in-frame clones and leaves some out. Counted here are 250,000 or so clones, 88% occurring once; the ten biggest clones make up roughly 2.5%. The sequenced sample was peripheral blood. The gene calls are TRBV6-5 and TRBJ1-4, with a possible D match to TRBD1 (5 bases). The TCR originated in an older woman with acute or convalescent COVID-19. The CDR3 here is CASSQPGANEKLFF. The CDR3 nucleotides read TGTGCCAGCAGCCAGCCGGGGGCTAATGAAAAACTGTTTTTT.